One TCR beta chain is described in this entry. The antigen is not known. UMIs and sample barcodes were carried by the TCR alpha and TCR beta cDNA libraries that 5'RACE produced using constant-segment primers. TCRdb reprocessed the 5' RACE reads with MiXCR, giving one entry per CDR3 protein. The sample has about 540,000 distinct CDR3 sequences, 20% seen once. These data come from a study of T-cell memory formation after mild COVID-19. General study points: Later expanders leaned toward CD4+, whereas clones contracting from day 15 to 85 were balanced CD4/CD8. Within pre-infection memory, some responding clones were found, suggesting cross-reactive memory joined.

V trimming: 8 bases; J trimming: 2 bases; junction bases outside the gene matches: 7. The germline gives CDR1 SQVTM, CDR2 ANQGSEA. The CDR3 loop spans 14 amino acids. V gene TRBV29-1 combines with J gene TRBJ2-3; 10 bases align to TRBD2. This receptor was obtained from an adult woman who had mild COVID-19 (a few samples of this study predate the infection). Cell type and time point are not known. What was sequenced was PBMCs or a T cell subset sorted from them (not recorded which). The CDR3 region is CSFISGGNTDTQYF. In nucleotides, the CDR3 is TGCAGCTTCATTAGCGGGGGGAACACAGATACGCAGTATTTT.